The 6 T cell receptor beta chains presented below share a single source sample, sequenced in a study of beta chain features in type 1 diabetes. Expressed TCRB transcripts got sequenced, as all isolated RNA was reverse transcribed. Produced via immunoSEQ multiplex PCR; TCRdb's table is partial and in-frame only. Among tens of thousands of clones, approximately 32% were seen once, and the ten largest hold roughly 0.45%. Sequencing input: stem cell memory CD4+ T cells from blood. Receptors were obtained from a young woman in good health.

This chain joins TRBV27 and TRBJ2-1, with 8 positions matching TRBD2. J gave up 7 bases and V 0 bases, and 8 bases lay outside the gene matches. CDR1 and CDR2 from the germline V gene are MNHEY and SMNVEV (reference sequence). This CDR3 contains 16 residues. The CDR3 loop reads CASSLSGTREENEQFF. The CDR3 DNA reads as TGTGCCAGCAGTTTATCTGGGACTAGAGAGGAAAATGAGCAGTTCTTC.

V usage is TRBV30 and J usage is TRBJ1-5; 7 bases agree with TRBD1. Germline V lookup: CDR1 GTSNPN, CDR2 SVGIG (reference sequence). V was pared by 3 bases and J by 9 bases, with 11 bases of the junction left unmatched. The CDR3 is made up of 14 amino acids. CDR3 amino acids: CAWRGGDRLGPQHF. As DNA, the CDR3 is TGTGCCTGGAGAGGAGGGGACAGACTCGGGCCCCAGCATTTT.

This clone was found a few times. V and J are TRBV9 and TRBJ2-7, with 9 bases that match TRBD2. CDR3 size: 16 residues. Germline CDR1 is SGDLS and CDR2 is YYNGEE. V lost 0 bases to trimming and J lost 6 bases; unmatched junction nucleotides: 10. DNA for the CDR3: TGTGCCAGCAGCGTAGCTCTAGCGGGAAGCAGCGTCGAGCAGTACTTC. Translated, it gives CASSVALAGSSVEQYF.

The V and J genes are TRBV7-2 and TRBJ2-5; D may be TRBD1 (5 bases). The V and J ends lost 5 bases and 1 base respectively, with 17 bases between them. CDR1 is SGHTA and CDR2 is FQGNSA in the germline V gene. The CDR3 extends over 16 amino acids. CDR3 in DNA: TGTGCCAGCAGCCCGGCAGGGCTAACAATCCAAGAGACCCAGTACTTC. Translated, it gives CASSPAGLTIQETQYF. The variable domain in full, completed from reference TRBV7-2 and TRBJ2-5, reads GAGVSQSPSNKVTEKGKDVELRCDPISGHTALYWYRQSLGQGLEFLIYFQGNSAPDKSGLPSDRFSAERTGGSVSTLTIQRTQQEDSAVYLCASSPAGLTIQETQYFGPGTRLLVL.

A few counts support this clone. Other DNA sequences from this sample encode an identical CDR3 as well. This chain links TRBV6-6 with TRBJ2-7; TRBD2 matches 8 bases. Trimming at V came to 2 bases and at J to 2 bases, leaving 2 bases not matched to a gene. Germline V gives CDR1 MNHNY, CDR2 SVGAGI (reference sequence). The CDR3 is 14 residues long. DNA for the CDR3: TGTGCCAGCAGTTACAGCGGGGGCCCCTACGAGCAGTACTTC. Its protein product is CASSYSGGPYEQYF.

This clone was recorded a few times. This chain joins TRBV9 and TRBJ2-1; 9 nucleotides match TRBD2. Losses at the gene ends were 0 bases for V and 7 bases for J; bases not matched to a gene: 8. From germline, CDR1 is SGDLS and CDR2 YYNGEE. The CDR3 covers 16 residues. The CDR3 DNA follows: TGTGCCAGCAGCGTAGCTACGGGTAGCGGGAGTAATGAGCAGTTCTTC. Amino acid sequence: CASSVATGSGSNEQFF. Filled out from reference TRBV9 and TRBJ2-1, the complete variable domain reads DSGVTQTPKHLITATGQRVTLRCSPRSGDLSVYWYQQSLDQGLQFLIQYYNGEERAKGNILERFSAQQFPDLHSELNLSSLELGDSALYFCASSVATGSGSNEQFFGPGTRLTVL.